This TCR beta chain was sequenced in a study of T cell responses to AZD1222 COVID-19 vaccine. Study observations and caveats: All repertoire sampling was performed exclusively after the peak T cell response. CD4 TCRs linked to vaccination spanned spike, dominating at 160-218 and 743-854. Spike-specific TCR breadth and depth rose after two AZD1222 doses.

This clone was seen a handful of times. Antigen specificity is unknown. Per germline, CDR1 MGHDK and CDR2 SYGVNS. The CDR3 covers 14 residues. V dropped 9 bases and J dropped 2; count of bases not matched to a gene: 8. The data were produced by immunoSEQ multiplex PCR, yet TCRdb's version contains in-frame clones alone and is incomplete. The sample has about 150,000 clones; approximately 88% are singletons. Analysis merged second doses at about 4 or about 12 weeks. This chain uses TRBV25-1 with TRBJ2-7; 9 bases are shared with TRBD1. Sample: peripheral blood, taken 28 days after the second AZD1222 dose. The source is an adult who received the AZD1222 COVID-19 vaccine. CDR3 sequence: CASRGGQGPYEQYF. CDR3 DNA sequence: TGTGCCAGTAGGGGGGGACAGGGACCCTACGAGCAGTACTTC.